This TCR beta chain stems from a study of CD8+ T cells in alopecia areata. Overall study context: Oral tofacitinib (5 to 10 mg twice daily) was administered to treated patients. Notes on the study in general: The study found higher clonality in lesional than normal scalp, especially in alopecia totalis/universalis. Scalp samples also yield sequences of resident alphabeta T cells from normal skin.

RNA extraction was followed by reverse transcription into cDNA, which acted as the sequencing template. The method was immunoSEQ multiplex PCR; TCRdb's version includes in-frame clones alone and lacks a portion of them. The data show some 240,000 clones, more than 45% seen once. Using a FACSAria, the CD4+ and CD8+ T cells were sorted from the PBMCs. This clone has just a few counts. The antigen is unknown. The source material was CD4+ T cells sorted from blood, sampled at week 0. The receptor was derived from a human donor with alopecia areata.

CDR3 amino acids: CASSFRSQGVWTGELFF. The CDR3 nucleotides read TGTGCCAGCAGCTTTCGGTCACAGGGAGTATGGACCGGGGAGCTGTTTTTT. The chain links TRBV7-9 to TRBJ2-2; maybe TRBD1 (6 bases). Deletions cut 3 bases from V and 5 bases from J, with 19 bases between. CDR1 is SEHNR and CDR2 is FQNEAQ in the germline V gene (reference sequence). The CDR3 totals 17 residues.